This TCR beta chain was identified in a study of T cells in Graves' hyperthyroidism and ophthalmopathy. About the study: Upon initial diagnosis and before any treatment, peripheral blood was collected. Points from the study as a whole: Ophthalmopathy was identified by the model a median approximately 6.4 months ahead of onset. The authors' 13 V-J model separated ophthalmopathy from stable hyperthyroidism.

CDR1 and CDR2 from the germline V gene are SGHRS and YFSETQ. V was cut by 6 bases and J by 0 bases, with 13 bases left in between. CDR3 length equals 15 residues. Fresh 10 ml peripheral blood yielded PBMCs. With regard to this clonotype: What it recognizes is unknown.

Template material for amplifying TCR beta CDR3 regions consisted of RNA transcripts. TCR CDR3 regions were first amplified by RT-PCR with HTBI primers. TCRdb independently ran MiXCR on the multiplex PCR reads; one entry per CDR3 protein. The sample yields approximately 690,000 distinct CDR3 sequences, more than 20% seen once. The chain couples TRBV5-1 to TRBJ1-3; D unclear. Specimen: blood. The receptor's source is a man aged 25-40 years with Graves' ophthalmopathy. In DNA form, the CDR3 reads TGCGCCAGCACCCCGACGGGGAGCTCTGGAAACACCATATATTTT. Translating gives CASTPTGSSGNTIYF.